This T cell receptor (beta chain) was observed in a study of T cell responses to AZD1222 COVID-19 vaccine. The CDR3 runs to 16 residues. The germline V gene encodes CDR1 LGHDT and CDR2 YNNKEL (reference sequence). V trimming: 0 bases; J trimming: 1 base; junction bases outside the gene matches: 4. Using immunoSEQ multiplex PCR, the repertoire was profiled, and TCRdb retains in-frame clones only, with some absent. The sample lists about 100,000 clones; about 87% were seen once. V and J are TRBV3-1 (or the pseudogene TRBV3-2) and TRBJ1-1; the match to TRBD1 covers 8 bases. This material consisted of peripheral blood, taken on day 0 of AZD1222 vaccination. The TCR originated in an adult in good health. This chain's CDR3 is CASSQEWGTGNTEAFF. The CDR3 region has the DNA TGTGCCAGCAGCCAAGAATGGGGGACAGGGAACACTGAAGCTTTCTTT.